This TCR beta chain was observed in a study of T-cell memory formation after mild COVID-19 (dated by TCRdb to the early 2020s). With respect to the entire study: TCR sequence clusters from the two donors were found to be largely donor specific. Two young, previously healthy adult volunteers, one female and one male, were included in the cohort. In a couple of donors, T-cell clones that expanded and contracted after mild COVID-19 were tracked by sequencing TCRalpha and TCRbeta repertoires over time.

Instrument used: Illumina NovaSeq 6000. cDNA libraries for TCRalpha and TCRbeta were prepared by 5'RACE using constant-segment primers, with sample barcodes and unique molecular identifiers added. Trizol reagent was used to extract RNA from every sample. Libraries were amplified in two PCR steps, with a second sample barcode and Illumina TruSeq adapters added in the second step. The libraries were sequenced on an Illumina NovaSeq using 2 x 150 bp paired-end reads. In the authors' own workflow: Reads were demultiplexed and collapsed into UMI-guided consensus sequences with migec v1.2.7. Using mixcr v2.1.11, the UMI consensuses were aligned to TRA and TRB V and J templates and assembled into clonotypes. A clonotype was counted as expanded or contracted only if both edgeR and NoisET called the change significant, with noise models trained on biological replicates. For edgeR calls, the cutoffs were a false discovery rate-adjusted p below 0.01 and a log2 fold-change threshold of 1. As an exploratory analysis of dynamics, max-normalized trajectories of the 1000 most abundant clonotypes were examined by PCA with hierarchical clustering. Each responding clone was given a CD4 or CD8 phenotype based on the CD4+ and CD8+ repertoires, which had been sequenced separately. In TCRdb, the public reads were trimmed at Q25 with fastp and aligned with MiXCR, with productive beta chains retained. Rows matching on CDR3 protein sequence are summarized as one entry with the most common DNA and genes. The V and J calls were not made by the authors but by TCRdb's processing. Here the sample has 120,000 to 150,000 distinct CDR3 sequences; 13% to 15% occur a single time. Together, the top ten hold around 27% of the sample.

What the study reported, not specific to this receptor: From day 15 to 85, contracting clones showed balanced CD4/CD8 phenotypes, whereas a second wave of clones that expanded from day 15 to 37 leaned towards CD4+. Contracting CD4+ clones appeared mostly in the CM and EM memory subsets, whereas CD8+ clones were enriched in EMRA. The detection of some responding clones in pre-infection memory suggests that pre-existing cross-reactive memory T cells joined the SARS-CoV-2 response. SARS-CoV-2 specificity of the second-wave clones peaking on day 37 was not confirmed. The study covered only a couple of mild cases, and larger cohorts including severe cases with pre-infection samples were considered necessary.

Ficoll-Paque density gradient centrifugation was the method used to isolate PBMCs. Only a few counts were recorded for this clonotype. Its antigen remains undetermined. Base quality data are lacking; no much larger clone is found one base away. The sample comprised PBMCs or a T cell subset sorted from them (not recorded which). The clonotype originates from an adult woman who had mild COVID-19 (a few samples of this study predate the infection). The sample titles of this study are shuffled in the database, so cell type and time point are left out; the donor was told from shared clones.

At the DNA level, the sequence is TGTGCCAGCAGTCCTAGGGGGCGTATTGAAGCTTTCTTT. It is translated as CASSPRGRIEAFF. The V gene is TRBV28 and the J gene is TRBJ1-1, with TRBD1 identical over 7 junction bases. Germline trimming amounts to 5 bases on V and 7 bases on J, with 7 as the count of junction bases outside the gene matches. The CDR3 goes from the cysteine to the phenylalanine over 13 residues. Only the CDR3 region is kept as DNA, spanning 39 bases read in frame from base 1. As encoded in the germline V gene, CDR1 is MDHEN while CDR2 is SYDVKM.